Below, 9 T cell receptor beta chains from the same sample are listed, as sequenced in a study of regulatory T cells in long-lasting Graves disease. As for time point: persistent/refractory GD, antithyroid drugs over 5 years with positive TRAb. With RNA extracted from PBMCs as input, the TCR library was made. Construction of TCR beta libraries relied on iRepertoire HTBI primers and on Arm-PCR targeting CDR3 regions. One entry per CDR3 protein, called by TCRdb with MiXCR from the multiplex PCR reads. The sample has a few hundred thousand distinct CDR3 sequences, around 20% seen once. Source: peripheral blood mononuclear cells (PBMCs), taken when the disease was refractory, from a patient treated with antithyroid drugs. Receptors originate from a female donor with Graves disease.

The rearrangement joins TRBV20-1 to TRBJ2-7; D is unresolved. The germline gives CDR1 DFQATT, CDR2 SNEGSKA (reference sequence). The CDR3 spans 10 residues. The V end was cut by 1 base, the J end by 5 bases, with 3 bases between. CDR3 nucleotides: TGCAGTGCTAGAGGGGACGAGCAGTACTTC. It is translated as CSARGDEQYF.

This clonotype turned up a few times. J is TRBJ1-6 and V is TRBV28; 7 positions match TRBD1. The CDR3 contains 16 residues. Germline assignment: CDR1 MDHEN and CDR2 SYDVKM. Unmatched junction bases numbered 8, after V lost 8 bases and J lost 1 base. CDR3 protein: CASAGGGGSYNSPLHF. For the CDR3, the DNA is TGTGCCAGCGCAGGGGGGGGAGGATCCTATAATTCACCCCTCCACTTT.

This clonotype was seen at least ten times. The CDR3 DNA reads as TGTGCCACCAGCAGATATAATCAGCCCCAGCATTTT. This sequence encodes CATSRYNQPQHF. The genes are TRBV15 and TRBJ1-5; no reliable D call. Deletions cut 2 bases from V and 4 bases from J, with 3 bases between. CDR3 size: 12 residues. Looked up from germline, CDR1 is LNHNV and CDR2 is YYDKDF (reference sequence).

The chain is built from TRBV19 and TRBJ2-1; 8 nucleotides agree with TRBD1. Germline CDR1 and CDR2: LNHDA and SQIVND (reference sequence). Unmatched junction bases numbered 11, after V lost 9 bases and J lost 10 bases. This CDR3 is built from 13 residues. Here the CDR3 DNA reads TGTGCCAGCTTCGGGACAGGCGTTAGGGAGCAGTTCTTC. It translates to CASFGTGVREQFF.

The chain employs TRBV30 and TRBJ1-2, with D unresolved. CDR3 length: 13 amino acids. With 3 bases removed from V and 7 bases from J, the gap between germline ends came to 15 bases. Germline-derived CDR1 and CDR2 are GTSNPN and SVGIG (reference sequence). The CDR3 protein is CAWRYGRKRGYTF. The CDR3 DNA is TGTGCCTGGAGGTACGGGAGAAAACGTGGCTACACCTTC.

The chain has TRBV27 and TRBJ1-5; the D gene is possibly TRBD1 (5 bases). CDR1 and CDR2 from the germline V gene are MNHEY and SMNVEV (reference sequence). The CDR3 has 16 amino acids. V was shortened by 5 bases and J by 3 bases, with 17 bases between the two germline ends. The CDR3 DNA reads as TGTGCCAGCAGTCCCCGGACATTGATTTTCAATCAGCCCCAGCATTTT. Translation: CASSPRTLIFNQPQHF.

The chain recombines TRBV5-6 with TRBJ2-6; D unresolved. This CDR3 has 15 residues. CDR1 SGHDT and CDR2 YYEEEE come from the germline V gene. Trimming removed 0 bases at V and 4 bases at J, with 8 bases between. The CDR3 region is CASSLVSQGANVLTF. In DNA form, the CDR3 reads TGTGCCAGCAGCTTGGTGTCCCAGGGGGCCAACGTCCTGACTTTC.

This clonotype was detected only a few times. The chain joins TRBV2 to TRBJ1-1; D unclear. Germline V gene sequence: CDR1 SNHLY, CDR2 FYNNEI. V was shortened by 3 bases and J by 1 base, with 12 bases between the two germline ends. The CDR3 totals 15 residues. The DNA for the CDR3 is TGTGCCAGCAGTGATGATCTCCGGGCGAACACTGAAGCTTTCTTT. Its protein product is CASSDDLRANTEAFF.

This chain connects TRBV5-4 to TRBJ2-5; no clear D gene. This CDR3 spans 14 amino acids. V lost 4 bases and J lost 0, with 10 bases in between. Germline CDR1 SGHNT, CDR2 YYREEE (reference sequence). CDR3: CASSPLANQETQYF. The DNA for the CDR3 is TGTGCCAGCAGCCCCTTAGCAAACCAAGAGACCCAGTACTTC.